One sample yielded the 14 T cell receptor beta chains listed below, sequenced in a study of beta chain features in type 1 diabetes. These receptors' targets are unknown. Isolated RNA was reverse transcribed in full, so expressed TCRB transcripts were sequenced. Only in-frame clones appear in the TCRdb table, and some are missing; sequencing was by immunoSEQ multiplex PCR. The sample has around 250,000 clones, approximately 13% seen once; the top ten hold 0.019%. Study results and caveats: A moderate, significant TCRB CDR3 shortening appeared in type 1 diabetes across four CD4+ subsets.

The sample comprised naive CD4+ T cells from blood. Receptor source: a man younger than 40 with type 1 diabetes.

This clone has a handful of counts. The chain uses TRBV6-5 and TRBJ2-7; TRBD1 matches 7 bases. The CDR3 has 14 amino acids. The V segment lost 5 bases and the J segment 2 bases; nucleotides outside the gene matches: 6. The germline gives CDR1 MNHEY, CDR2 SVGAGI. The CDR3 sequence is CASSRRQGTYEQYF. The CDR3 nucleotides are TGTGCCAGCAGTCGCCGACAGGGTACCTACGAGCAGTACTTC.

The genes are TRBV7-6 and TRBJ2-5; 14 bases are a match to TRBD2. Germline-derived CDR1 and CDR2 are SGHVS and FNYEAQ. This CDR3 is built from 15 residues. V lost 3 bases, J lost 4 bases, and 1 base stayed unmatched. CDR3 sequence: CASSFGLAGGETQYF. DNA of the CDR3: TGTGCCAGCAGCTTCGGACTAGCGGGAGGAGAGACCCAGTACTTC.

J is TRBJ2-1 and V is TRBV30; the D is unclear. The CDR3 is 11 residues long. Per the germline V gene, CDR1 is GTSNPN and CDR2 is SVGIG (reference sequence). Trimming removed 2 bases at V and 14 bases at J, with 13 bases between. The CDR3 sequence: CAWSSDLIEFF. The CDR3 DNA sequence: TGTGCCTGGAGTAGCGACCTGATTGAGTTCTTC.

The rearrangement links TRBV18 to TRBJ2-3; D is unresolved. Germline CDR1 is KGHSH and CDR2 is LQKENI. Deletions cut 3 bases from V and 3 bases from J, with 4 bases between. This CDR3 has 12 amino acids. In nucleotides, the CDR3 is TGTGCCAGCTCACCTAAAACAGATACGCAGTATTTT. Encoded protein: CASSPKTDTQYF. Together with reference TRBV18 and TRBJ2-3, the CDR3 gives the full variable domain: NAGVMQNPRHLVRRRGQEARLRCSPMKGHSHVYWYRQLPEEGLKFMVYLQKENIIDESGMPKERFSAEFPKEGPSILRIQQVVRGDSAAYFCASSPKTDTQYFGPGTRLTVL.

In this sample, this clone turned up a few times. The chain employs TRBV29-1 and TRBJ1-1; a possible D gene is TRBD1 (6 bases). The CDR3 is 10 residues long. V was trimmed by 7 bases and J by 8 bases, leaving 11 bases between them. Germline-derived CDR1 and CDR2 are SQVTM and ANQGSEA. The DNA for the CDR3 is TGCAGCGGAGGAACAGGGGAAGCTTTCTTT. Translated, it gives CSGGTGEAFF.

This clone has a handful of counts. Other DNA sequences in the sample encode the same CDR3. The rearrangement joins TRBV11-2 to TRBJ2-2; D might be TRBD1 (5 bases). CDR3 length: 14 amino acids. V lost 0 bases and J 6 bases, leaving 8 bases between the germline ends. The germline V gene encodes CDR1 SGHAT and CDR2 FQNNGV. The chain's CDR3 is CASSLDRGAGELFF. CDR3 in DNA: TGTGCCAGCAGCTTAGATAGGGGTGCCGGGGAGCTGTTTTTT.

The rearrangement links TRBV7-9 to TRBJ1-1, with TRBD1 matching over 11 bases. This CDR3 is built from 15 residues. Germline loops: CDR1 SEHNR, CDR2 FQNEAQ (reference sequence). Trimming took 5 bases from V and 5 from J; bases not matched to a gene: 7. DNA of the CDR3: TGTGCCAGCAGCGGACCGGGACAGGGGGGGACTGAAGCTTTCTTT. This translates into CASSGPGQGGTEAFF. Based on the CDR3 plus reference TRBV7-9 and TRBJ1-1, the full variable domain is DTGVSQNPRHKITKRGQNVTFRCDPISEHNRLYWYRQTLGQGPEFLTYFQNEAQLEKSRLLSDRFSAERPKGSFSTLEIQRTEQGDSAMYLCASSGPGQGGTEAFFGQGTRLTVV.

The chain combines TRBV12-5 with TRBJ2-1, with D perhaps matching TRBD2 (6 bases). The CDR3 contains 15 residues. Germline loops: CDR1 LGHNT, CDR2 FRNRAP. V was clipped by 3 bases and J by 1 base, with 10 bases between them. CDR3 amino acids: CASGLGGISYNEQFF. The CDR3 DNA sequence: TGTGCTAGTGGTTTAGGCGGGATATCCTACAATGAGCAGTTCTTC.

The chain is built from TRBV11-2 and TRBJ2-5, with TRBD2 as a possible D gene (6 bases). The germline V gene encodes CDR1 SGHAT and CDR2 FQNNGV. Trimming pared 3 bases from V and 5 bases from J, leaving 10 bases between. The CDR3 sequence is 13 residues long. For the CDR3, the DNA is TGTGCCAGCAGCTTCATGGAGGGGGAGACCCAGTACTTC. Protein product: CASSFMEGETQYF.

The chain uses TRBV2 and TRBJ2-5; D perhaps matches TRBD1 (5 bases). Per germline, CDR1 SNHLY and CDR2 FYNNEI. The CDR3 has 14 residues. V was shortened by 7 bases and J by 4 bases, with 16 bases between the two germline ends. This chain's CDR3 is CASKMETARETQYF. CDR3 bases: TGTGCCAGCAAGATGGAGACAGCGAGAGAGACCCAGTACTTC. Supplemented by reference TRBV2 and TRBJ2-5, the full variable domain reads EPEVTQTPSHQVTQMGQEVILRCVPISNHLYFYWYRQILGQKVEFLVSFYNNEISEKSEIFDDQFSVERPDGSNFTLKIRSTKLEDSAMYFCASKMETARETQYFGPGTRLLVL.

This chain connects TRBV6-5 to TRBJ2-1; 9 bases match TRBD1. The CDR3 has 14 residues. Germline values: CDR1 MNHEY, CDR2 SVGAGI. V trimming: 5 bases; J trimming: 10 bases; junction bases outside the gene matches: 9. CDR3 sequence: CASSRGQGHLEQFF. The CDR3 DNA reads as TGTGCCAGCAGTCGTGGACAGGGGCATCTGGAGCAGTTCTTC.

As to this clone: A junction end diverges from the germline sequence, so it may reflect a read error. The rearrangement joins TRBV30 to TRBJ1-3; TRBD1 aligns across 7 bases. The CDR3 runs 11 residues. The germline CDR1 and CDR2 sequences are GTSNPN and SVGIG (reference sequence). CDR3 protein: CAWSAGQAWSF. The CDR3 DNA sequence: TGTGCCTGGAGTGCTGGACAGGCCTGGAGTTTT.

The V and J genes are TRBV11-2 and TRBJ2-1; TRBD2 is a possible D gene (7 bases). The CDR3 spans 15 residues. The V gene lost 9 bases and the J gene lost 3 bases, with 18 bases spanning the gap. Germline assignment: CDR1 SGHAT and CDR2 FQNNGV. The CDR3 nucleotides are TGTGCCAGGAGAGGGGGGGGGCTATACTACAATGAGCAGTTCTTC. Residues: CARRGGGLYYNEQFF. Using reference TRBV11-2 and TRBJ2-1 for the parts outside the CDR3, the full variable domain is EAGVAQSPRYKIIEKRQSVAFWCNPISGHATLYWYQQILGQGPKLLIQFQNNGVVDDSQLPKDRFSAERLKGVDSTLKIQPAKLEDSAVYLCARRGGGLYYNEQFFGPGTRLTVL.

This clone has only a few counts. The chain employs TRBV5-1 and TRBJ2-5; 10 positions match TRBD2. V trimming: 4 bases; J trimming: 2 bases; junction bases outside the gene matches: 11. Germline CDR1 and CDR2: SGHRS and YFSETQ. The CDR3 has 17 amino acids. CDR3 protein: CASSPDASGRGQETQYF. Written as DNA, the CDR3 is TGCGCCAGCAGCCCTGATGCAAGCGGGAGGGGTCAAGAGACCCAGTACTTC. Full variable domain (rest looked up from reference TRBV5-1 and TRBJ2-5): KAGVTQTPRYLIKTRGQQVTLSCSPISGHRSVSWYQQTPGQGLQFLFEYFSETQRNKGNFPGRFSGRQFSNSRSEMNVSTLELGDSALYLCASSPDASGRGQETQYFGPGTRLLVL.